Following are 27 T cell receptor beta chains from one sample sequenced in a study of cytomegalovirus exposure and HLA in healthy donors. Sequencing used immunoSEQ multiplex PCR; TCRdb keeps in-frame clones, though not all of them. Among roughly 50,000 clones listed, approximately 92% were seen once. Sample: PBMCs. These receptors were collected from a man aged 18-30 years in good health and CMV-seronegative.

V gene TRBV28 combines with J gene TRBJ2-4, with D maybe TRBD2 (6 bases). Trimming removed 3 bases at V and 9 bases at J, with 12 bases between. From germline, CDR1 is MDHEN and CDR2 SYDVKM. This CDR3 is 13 amino acids long. CDR3 loop: CASSFQRVIIQYF. DNA for the CDR3: TGTGCCAGCAGTTTTCAGCGGGTGATCATTCAGTACTTC.

This chain links TRBV9 with TRBJ2-1; possibly TRBD2 for D (6 bases). V lost 4 bases, J lost 5 bases, and 10 bases lay in between. The germline CDR1 and CDR2 sequences are SGDLS and YYNGEE. The CDR3 extends over 13 amino acids. The CDR3 region is CASSWGLDNEQFF. CDR3 DNA: TGTGCCAGCAGCTGGGGACTGGACAATGAGCAGTTCTTC. Full variable domain (missing parts from reference TRBV9 and TRBJ2-1): DSGVTQTPKHLITATGQRVTLRCSPRSGDLSVYWYQQSLDQGLQFLIQYYNGEERAKGNILERFSAQQFPDLHSELNLSSLELGDSALYFCASSWGLDNEQFFGPGTRLTVL.

The rearrangement uses TRBV28 and TRBJ1-4; 8 bases line up with TRBD1. J was trimmed by 4 bases and V by 4 bases; bases with no gene match: 5. The CDR3 totals 15 residues. Per germline, CDR1 MDHEN and CDR2 SYDVKM. The CDR3 protein is CASSSQGAGNEKLFF. Here the CDR3 DNA reads TGTGCCAGCAGTTCTCAGGGGGCGGGTAATGAAAAACTGTTTTTT.

This clone was found once. The chain uses TRBV6-5 and TRBJ1-1; unclear D gene. The CDR3 spans 13 residues. Looked up from germline, CDR1 is MNHEY and CDR2 is SVGAGI. Trimming removed 2 bases from V and 7 bases from J, with 11 bases in between. This chain's CDR3 is CASSYRGWSEAFF. The CDR3 coding sequence is TGTGCCAGCAGTTACCGGGGATGGAGTGAAGCTTTCTTT.

This clone appeared once. The chain couples TRBV2 to TRBJ2-7, with D uncertain. V was clipped by 7 bases and J by 7 bases, with 20 bases between them. Looked up from germline, CDR1 is SNHLY and CDR2 is FYNNEI. The CDR3 has 14 amino acids. CDR3 sequence reads: CASTRGSTLREQYF. The CDR3 DNA reads TGTGCCAGCACCCGAGGAAGTACCCTCCGGGAGCAGTACTTC.

The V and J genes are TRBV6-5 and TRBJ1-1; 7 bases are shared with TRBD1. This CDR3 is 13 amino acids long. CDR1 and CDR2 from the germline V gene are MNHEY and SVGAGI. V was clipped by 6 bases and J by 7 bases; unmatched bases: 8. CDR3: CASRETGNYEAFF. The CDR3 DNA reads TGTGCCAGCAGAGAGACAGGGAACTATGAAGCTTTCTTT.

The chain joins TRBV27 to TRBJ1-5; D remains ambiguous. V gave up 5 bases and J gave up 6 bases, with 11 bases separating them. In germline, CDR1 is MNHEY, CDR2 SMNVEV (reference sequence). The CDR3 length is 13 residues. CDR3 sequence reads: CASSALFSQPQHF. In nucleotides, the CDR3 is TGTGCCAGCAGTGCCCTTTTTAGTCAGCCCCAGCATTTT.

The chain joins TRBV7-9 to TRBJ2-7; TRBD2 matches at 8 bases. From germline, CDR1 is SEHNR and CDR2 FQNEAQ (reference sequence). V lost 2 bases and J lost 5; bases outside the gene matches: 11. This CDR3 contains 16 residues. The CDR3 DNA is TGTGCCAGCAGCTTAAGCAACGGGAGGGCCTACCACGAGCAGTACTTC. Its translation: CASSLSNGRAYHEQYF.

The rearrangement joins TRBV2 to TRBJ2-3; 11 nucleotides line up with TRBD2. The CDR3 loop spans 16 amino acids. CDR1 and CDR2 (germline): SNHLY, FYNNEI. J lost 4 bases, V lost 6 bases, and 9 bases had no gene match. The DNA for the CDR3 is TGTGCCAGCAGAGGGTGGGGACTAGCGGATTCAGATACGCAGTATTTT. Translating gives CASRGWGLADSDTQYF.

This clone was observed a few times. The chain combines TRBV7-9 with TRBJ1-3, with TRBD1 matching 7 bases. CDR1 is SEHNR, CDR2 FQNEAQ, per germline (reference sequence). The V and J ends lost 6 bases and 3 bases, in that order; junction bases with no gene match: 5. The CDR3 contains 14 residues. CDR3 region: CASRSYRGGNTIYF. The CDR3 bases are TGTGCCAGCAGATCCTACAGGGGTGGAAACACCATATATTTT.

V gene TRBV27 combines with J gene TRBJ2-7; 11 nucleotides match TRBD2. Unmatched junction bases numbered 11, after V lost 5 bases and J lost 5 bases. Germline assignment: CDR1 MNHEY and CDR2 SMNVEV (reference sequence). This CDR3 has 16 amino acids. Written as DNA, the CDR3 is TGTGCCAGCAGTATACTAGCGGGAGTTTATCATAACGAGCAGTACTTC. Residues: CASSILAGVYHNEQYF.

This chain uses TRBV29-1 with TRBJ2-5; TRBD1 might be the D (6 bases). The CDR3 runs to 12 residues. Germline values: CDR1 SQVTM, CDR2 ANQGSEA. The V end lost 3 bases, the J end lost 4 bases, and 9 bases lay between the germline ends. CDR3 sequence: CSVDQGIETQYF. Here the CDR3 DNA reads TGCAGCGTTGACCAGGGGATAGAGACCCAGTACTTC.

The chain is built from TRBV6-5 and TRBJ1-1; D might be TRBD1 (5 bases). Germline-derived CDR1 and CDR2 are MNHEY and SVGAGI. Trimming removed 0 bases at V and 0 bases at J, with 8 bases between. The CDR3 sequence is 15 residues long. The CDR3 protein is CASSYSRQMNTEAFF. The CDR3, as DNA: TGTGCCAGCAGTTACTCCAGACAGATGAACACTGAAGCTTTCTTT.

The chain has TRBV5-1 and TRBJ1-1; 7 nucleotides align to TRBD1. Germline assignment: CDR1 SGHRS and CDR2 YFSETQ. J gave up 5 bases and V 0 bases, and 7 bases lay outside the gene matches. This CDR3 spans 15 amino acids. CDR3 amino acids: CASSLEQGLLTEAFF. CDR3 sequence (DNA): TGCGCCAGCAGCTTGGAACAGGGGCTTTTGACTGAAGCTTTCTTT. The full variable domain, completed using reference TRBV5-1 and TRBJ1-1, is KAGVTQTPRYLIKTRGQQVTLSCSPISGHRSVSWYQQTPGQGLQFLFEYFSETQRNKGNFPGRFSGRQFSNSRSEMNVSTLELGDSALYLCASSLEQGLLTEAFFGQGTRLTVV.

The chain carries TRBV7-2 and TRBJ2-3; TRBD1 is a possible D gene (6 bases). The V gene's germline CDR1 is SGHTA and CDR2 FQGNSA. The CDR3 contains 15 residues. The ends were cut back, 1 base at V and 2 bases at J, with 10 bases in the middle. The CDR3 region is CASSLVAGVTDTQYF. The CDR3 nucleotides read TGTGCCAGCAGCTTAGTGGCAGGGGTCACAGATACGCAGTATTTT.

Of note for this clone: Sequence at one end of the junction differs from germline and may be a read error. This sequence joins TRBV6-5 and TRBJ1-1; D might be TRBD1 (6 bases). CDR1 MNHEY and CDR2 SVGAGI come from the germline V gene. The CDR3 sequence is 13 residues long. CDR3 nucleotide sequence: TGTGCCAGCAGCCTACCGGGACCAGGGGAGCGTATCTTT. Residues: CASSLPGPGERIF.

This clone occurred once. This chain connects TRBV2 to TRBJ2-3; perhaps TRBD2 as D (6 bases). The CDR3 extends over 16 amino acids. V was trimmed by 5 bases and J by 1 base, leaving 16 bases between them. CDR1 and CDR2 from the germline V gene are SNHLY and FYNNEI. The CDR3 DNA sequence: TGTGCCAGCAGTCTCCGTTACTCTAGCGGCACAGATACGCAGTATTTT. Translating gives CASSLRYSSGTDTQYF.

This chain connects TRBV6-5 to TRBJ1-1; D not certain. Germline V CDR1 and CDR2: MNHEY, SVGAGI. The CDR3 extends over 13 amino acids. The germline V and J ends were trimmed by 2 bases and 6 bases, with 10 bases remaining between them. CDR3 residues: CASSYRWSAEAFF. The CDR3 region has the DNA TGTGCCAGCAGTTACCGATGGAGCGCTGAAGCTTTCTTT.

This clone was detected only once. This rearrangement joins TRBV19 to TRBJ1-5; 8 bases map to TRBD1. CDR1 and CDR2 (germline): LNHDA, SQIVND (reference sequence). CDR3 size: 14 residues. After removal of 10 bases from V and 0 bases from J, the junction contained 5 bases not matched to a gene. CDR3 loop: CATEGQGSNQPQHF. The CDR3 DNA sequence: TGTGCCACTGAAGGACAGGGTAGCAATCAGCCCCAGCATTTT.

This clone was counted once. The chain combines TRBV5-3 with TRBJ1-3; 8 nucleotides match TRBD1. TRBV5-3 is an ORF, with its function uncertain. After removal of 4 bases from V and 5 bases from J, the junction contained 8 bases not matched to a gene. This CDR3 is 15 amino acids long. CDR3 in amino acids: CARSRGQDVRNTIYF. The CDR3 DNA reads TGTGCCAGAAGCCGGGGACAGGACGTTCGAAACACCATATATTTT.

The chain uses TRBV18 and TRBJ2-5, with a tentative D call TRBD1 (6 bases). The CDR3 is 16 residues long. V was cut by 4 bases and J by 3 bases, with 18 bases left in between. Germline values: CDR1 KGHSH, CDR2 LQKENI. CDR3 protein: CASSLSGPEGEETQYF. Here the CDR3 DNA reads TGTGCCAGCTCACTTTCCGGGCCCGAGGGGGAAGAGACCCAGTACTTC.

This rearrangement joins TRBV10-3 to TRBJ1-2, with a tentative D call TRBD1 (6 bases). V lost 0 bases, J lost 4 bases, and 18 bases lay in between. This CDR3 is built from 17 residues. CDR1 is ENHRY and CDR2 is SYGVKD in the germline V gene. In DNA form, the CDR3 reads TGTGCCATCAGTGAGTCGGTGACAGGCAAGATCCTCTATGGCTACACCTTC. Protein sequence: CAISESVTGKILYGYTF.

The chain combines TRBV2 with TRBJ2-1; 10 bases fit TRBD2. Germline loops: CDR1 SNHLY, CDR2 FYNNEI. This CDR3 has 15 amino acids. J was trimmed by 6 bases and V by 4 bases; bases with no gene match: 6. CDR3 in amino acids: CASSGTSGRANEQFF. CDR3 coding DNA: TGTGCCAGCAGTGGTACGAGCGGGAGGGCCAATGAGCAGTTCTTC.

The chain uses TRBV4-1 and TRBJ1-4, with 7 bases that match TRBD1. The CDR3 extends over 20 amino acids. The germline V gene encodes CDR1 MGHRA and CDR2 YSYEKL. V was clipped by 2 bases and J by 3 bases; unmatched bases: 18. CDR3 protein: CASSQPASSGTELANEKLFF. The CDR3 DNA sequence: TGCGCCAGCAGCCAACCCGCATCATCCGGGACAGAGCTCGCTAATGAAAAACTGTTTTTT.

The V gene is TRBV28, the J gene TRBJ1-1; 8 bases are a match to TRBD1. This CDR3 is built from 15 residues. Germline CDR1 MDHEN, CDR2 SYDVKM. The ends lost 2 bases at V and 5 bases at J; junction bases unmatched: 7. In DNA, the CDR3 is TGTGCCAGCAGTTTACCTCCAGGGGGCCGTACTGAAGCTTTCTTT. Its protein product is CASSLPPGGRTEAFF. The full variable domain, completed using reference TRBV28 and TRBJ1-1, is DVKVTQSSRYLVKRTGEKVFLECVQDMDHENMFWYRQDPGLGLRLIYFSYDVKMKEKGDIPEGYSVSREKKERFSLILESASTNQTSMYLCASSLPPGGRTEAFFGQGTRLTVV.

J is TRBJ1-3 and V is TRBV7-6; D is uncertain. The CDR3 spans 17 residues. CDR1 SGHVS and CDR2 FNYEAQ come from the germline V gene. Trimming pared 1 base from V and 0 bases from J, leaving 13 bases between. CDR3 DNA: TGTGCCAGCAGCTTAGTATCCTCCAGAAGCTCTGGAAACACCATATATTTT. Residues: CASSLVSSRSSGNTIYF.

The CDR3 DNA is TGTGCCTGGAGTGTAAACGTGGGGGGTACGCAGTATTTT. This gives the protein CAWSVNVGGTQYF. The rearrangement joins TRBV30 to TRBJ2-3; TRBD2 is a possible D gene (6 bases). Germline lookup yields CDR1 GTSNPN and CDR2 SVGIG (reference sequence). The CDR3 is made up of 13 amino acids. V shed 0 bases and J shed 8 bases, with 12 bases lying between them.